Listed below are T cell receptor beta chains from one sample, sequenced in a study of T cell responses to AZD1222 COVID-19 vaccine. Sequenced by immunoSEQ multiplex PCR; TCRdb stores in-frame clones only, minus some. The sample yields 120,000 or so clones, 88% seen once. The specimen was peripheral blood, collected on day 0 of AZD1222 vaccination. The receptors here all came from an adult in good health. Each CDR3 is given with its conserved first and last residue. A D gene is named only where the DNA matches it firmly.

V gene,J gene,D gene,CDR3 protein
TRBV7-8,TRBJ1-1,.,CASSLDGDTEAFF
TRBV5-4,TRBJ2-1,TRBD2,CASSLELAGYNEQFF
TRBV27,TRBJ1-6,.,CASSSPTGYNSPLHF
TRBV4-1,TRBJ2-3,.,CASSQDANLGSYRRGTQYF
TRBV2,TRBJ1-2,.,CASSSYGYTF
TRBV2,TRBJ1-2,TRBD1,CASQQGNYGYTF
TRBV10-1,TRBJ2-4,.,CASSEGGKNIQYF
TRBV18,TRBJ1-3,.,CASSPQGSGNTIYF
TRBV19,TRBJ2-5,.,CASSIGGGYQETQYF
TRBV5-1,TRBJ1-1,TRBD1,CASSWGQGGTEAFF
TRBV27,TRBJ1-4,.,CASSLFPTRNRNEKLFF
TRBV7-8,TRBJ2-1,.,CASSRETGSLEQFF
TRBV6-5,TRBJ2-7,TRBD1,CASSYQGTGSGEQYF
TRBV5-1,TRBJ2-3,TRBD2,CASSSLTSGTDTQYF
TRBV19,TRBJ1-5,.,CASSLDSYNQPQHF
TRBV18,TRBJ2-2,TRBD1,CASSPRTGGRSGELFF
TRBV5-1,TRBJ1-1,.,CASSLRGGPEAFF
TRBV6-5,TRBJ2-1,.,CASSIMASRNEQFF
TRBV5-1,TRBJ2-1,TRBD1,CASSWIGTDNNEQFF
TRBV4-2,TRBJ1-5,.,CASSVGHLNQPQHF
TRBV19,TRBJ1-4,.,CASTNGEEKLFF
TRBV2,TRBJ1-4,.,CASITWEKLFF
TRBV29-1,TRBJ1-1,.,CSVESGGPTEAFF
TRBV28,TRBJ1-6,.,CASSPAGGGSTYSPLHF
TRBV4-3,TRBJ1-2,.,CASSQGQNYGYTF
TRBV4-2,TRBJ1-5,.,CASSQVPWDQPQHF
TRBV9,TRBJ2-7,TRBD2,CASSVATPGGEQYF
TRBV21-1,TRBJ1-1,.,CASSKAATGNQTKDTEAFF
TRBV11-2,TRBJ2-1,TRBD2,CASSPQREGNEQFF